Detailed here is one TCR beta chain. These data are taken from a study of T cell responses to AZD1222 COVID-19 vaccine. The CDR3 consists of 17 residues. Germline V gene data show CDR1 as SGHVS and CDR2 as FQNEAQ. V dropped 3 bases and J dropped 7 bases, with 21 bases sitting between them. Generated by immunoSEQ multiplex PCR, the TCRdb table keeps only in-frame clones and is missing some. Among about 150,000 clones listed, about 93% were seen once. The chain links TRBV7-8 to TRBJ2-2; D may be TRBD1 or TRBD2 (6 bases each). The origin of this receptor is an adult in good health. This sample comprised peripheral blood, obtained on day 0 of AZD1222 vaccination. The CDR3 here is CASSFRAWGAKGGELFF. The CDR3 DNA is TGTGCCAGCAGCTTCCGGGCTTGGGGGGCGAAGGGCGGGGAGCTGTTTTTT.